This T cell receptor (beta chain) was sequenced for a study of response to subunit inactivated influenza vaccine. There are 14 residues in the CDR3. Germline CDR1 DFQATT, CDR2 SNEGSKA (reference sequence). Trimming cost V 3 bases and J 3 bases; bases outside gene matches: 4. MiXCR, run by TCRdb on the RT-PCR reads, gives a single entry per CDR3 protein. The sample records about 700,000 distinct CDR3 sequences, approximately 15% being singletons. The genes are TRBV20-1 and TRBJ2-1; TRBD2 matches at 8 bases. This specimen consisted of PBMCs from blood, obtained approximately 15 days before vaccination. The receptor comes from a man in his forties or fifties who received an inactivated influenza vaccine. The CDR3 DNA reads TGCAGTGCTAGCAAAGGGACTAGCTACAATGAGCAGTTCTTC. Its protein is CSASKGTSYNEQFF.